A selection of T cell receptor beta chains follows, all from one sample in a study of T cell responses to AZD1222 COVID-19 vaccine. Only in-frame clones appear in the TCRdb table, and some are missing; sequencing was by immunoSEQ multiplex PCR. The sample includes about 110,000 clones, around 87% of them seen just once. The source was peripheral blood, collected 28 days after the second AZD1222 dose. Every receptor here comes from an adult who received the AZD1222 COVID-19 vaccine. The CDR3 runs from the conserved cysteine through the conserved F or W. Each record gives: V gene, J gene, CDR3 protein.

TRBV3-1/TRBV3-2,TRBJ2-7,CASSPLLAGGPYEQYF
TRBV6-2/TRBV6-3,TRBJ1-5,CASSYSIHGEFGNQPQHF
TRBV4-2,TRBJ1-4,CASSQLGGGAANEKLFF
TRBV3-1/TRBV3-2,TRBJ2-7,CASSQATSGNSYEQYF
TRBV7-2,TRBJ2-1,CASRSPRGYNEQFF
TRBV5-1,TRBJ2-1,CASSLTGDNEQFF
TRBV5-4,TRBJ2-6,CASSLAGRSGANVLTF
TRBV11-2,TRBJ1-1,CASSLGPGLSNTEAFF
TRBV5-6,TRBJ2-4,CASSHDREDVNIQYF
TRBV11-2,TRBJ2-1,CASSLFSEVGTGYNEQFF
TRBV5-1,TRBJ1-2,CASSPGTGVKGYTF
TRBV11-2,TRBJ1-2,CASSPVGGGYGYTF
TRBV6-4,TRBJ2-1,CASRGLSNEQFF
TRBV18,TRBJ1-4,CASSPRQNEKLFF
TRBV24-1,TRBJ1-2,CATSLEGTYGYTF
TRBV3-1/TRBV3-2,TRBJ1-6,CASSPTGANSPLHF
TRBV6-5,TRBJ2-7,CASKGAGALRNEQYF
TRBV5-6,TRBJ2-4,CASSLVKGGRENIQYF
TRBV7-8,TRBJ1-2,CASSEEVGGSPRYGYTF
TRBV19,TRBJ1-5,CASSIGLQVRDQPQHF
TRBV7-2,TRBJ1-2,CASTPSGTGRNYGYTF
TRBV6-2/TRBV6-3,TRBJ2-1,CASSYTGGLSGNEQFF
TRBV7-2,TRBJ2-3,CASSVSGTSGRITTDTQYF
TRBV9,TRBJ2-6,CASSLNRAGANVLTF
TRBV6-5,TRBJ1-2,CASRYGDNYGYTF
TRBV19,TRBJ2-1,CASSQEGFNEQFF
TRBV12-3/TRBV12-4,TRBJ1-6,CASSLKGGSPLHF
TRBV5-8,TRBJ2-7,CASSSYSGGFNEQYF
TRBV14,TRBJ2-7,CASSHEGYEQYF
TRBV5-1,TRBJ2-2,CASSPNPTGFTGELFF
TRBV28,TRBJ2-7,CASSLGRTYEQYF
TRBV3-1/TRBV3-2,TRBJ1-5,CASSQMGREGQPQHF
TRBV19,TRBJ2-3,CASSIFGGGGSTDTQYF
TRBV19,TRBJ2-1,CASSLRGREFSYNEQFF
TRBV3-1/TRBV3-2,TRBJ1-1,CASSPDIPNTEAFF
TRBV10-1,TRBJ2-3,CASSDSCTQYF
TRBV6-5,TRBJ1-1,CASLGPNTEAFF
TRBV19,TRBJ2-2,CASSPQPNTGELFF
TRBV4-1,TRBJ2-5,CASSQGSRWETQYF
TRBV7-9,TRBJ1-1,CASSPAQGAPTEAFF
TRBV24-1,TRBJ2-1,CATSDFRAGSNEQFF
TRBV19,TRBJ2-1,CASTDRGSSYNEQFF
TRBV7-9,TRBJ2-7,CASSPPLGRNEQYF
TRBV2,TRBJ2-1,CASSDNGDEQFF
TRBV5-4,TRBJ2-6,CASSLAGVLTF
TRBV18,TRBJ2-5,CASSPGHQETQYF
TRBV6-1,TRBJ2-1,CASSGRDSSSYNEQFF
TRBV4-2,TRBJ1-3,CASSPGGSSGNTIYF
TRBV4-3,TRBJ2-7,CASSLRTVGGSYEQYF
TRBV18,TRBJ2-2,CASSPPSGSLGELFF
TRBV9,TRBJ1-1,CASSQRQMGNTEAFF
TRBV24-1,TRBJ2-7,CATSDRTSFKRDEQYF
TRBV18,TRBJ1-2,CASSPTIGGGDTF
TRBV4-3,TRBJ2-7,CASSQVGQSLYEQYF
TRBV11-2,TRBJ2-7,CASSFYTSYEQYF
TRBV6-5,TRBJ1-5,CASSYRVYSNQPQHF
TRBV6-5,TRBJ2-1,CASSYGEGPYNEQFF
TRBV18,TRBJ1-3,CASSATGTGFEAIYF
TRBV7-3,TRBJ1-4,CASSSWGAADEKLFF